Listed here are 29 T cell receptor beta chains from one sample, sequenced in a study of CD8 T cells in ankylosing spondylitis (dated by TCRdb to between 2016 and 2019). No cognate antigen is known for these TCRs. Library method: 5' RACE. For sequencing, an Illumina HiSeq 2500 was employed. TCRdb reworked the public reads: Q25 trimming with fastp, MiXCR clone assembly, productive beta chains retained. Rows with a matching CDR3 protein are joined into one entry that keeps the most common DNA and genes. Counted in this sample were some 840,000 distinct CDR3 sequences; approximately 12% of them appeared once. The biggest ten clones account for less than 0.65% of the sample. What the research found in general, with its limitations: A TCR beta motif of several highly homologous amino acid variants appeared characteristic of blood from ankylosing spondylitis patients.

Source material: blood, either unsorted or a sorted T cell fraction (not recorded which). All receptors come from a male donor with ankylosing spondylitis.

This clonotype has ten or more counts. V and J are TRBV20-1 and TRBJ2-5, with 8 bases aligning to TRBD2. There are 13 residues in the CDR3. The J segment lost 1 base and the V segment lost 4 bases, leaving 2 bases of the junction unmatched. CDR1 and CDR2 (germline): DFQATT, SNEGSKA (reference sequence). CDR3 bases: TGCAGTGCTACCGGGACTAGCCAAGAGACCCAGTACTTC. The encoded protein is CSATGTSQETQYF.

The V gene is TRBV27, the J gene TRBJ1-4; tentative D call: TRBD1 (5 bases). Trimming shortened V by 7 bases and J by 8 bases, and 14 bases separated the two germline ends. Germline V gene sequence: CDR1 MNHEY, CDR2 SMNVEV (reference sequence). The CDR3 sequence is 13 residues long. The CDR3: CASTRQYPEKLFF. For the CDR3, the DNA is TGTGCCAGCACTCGACAGTATCCCGAAAAACTGTTTTTT.

The table lists this clonotype with a few counts. The chain couples TRBV7-3 to TRBJ2-3; perhaps TRBD2 as D (7 bases). CDR3 length: 14 residues. Germline loops: CDR1 SGHTA, CDR2 FQGTGA. Trimming stripped 5 bases from V and 2 bases from J, with 11 bases between. CDR3 in amino acids: CASSRGGPTDTQYF. CDR3 DNA: TGTGCCAGCAGCCGCGGGGGCCCCACAGATACGCAGTATTTT.

The V gene is TRBV19, the J gene TRBJ2-3; D possibly matches TRBD1 or TRBD2 (5 bases each). The V end was cut by 8 bases, the J end by 2 bases, with 14 bases between. The CDR3 is made up of 14 amino acids. Germline V CDR1 and CDR2: LNHDA, SQIVND (reference sequence). The CDR3 nucleotides read TGTGCCAGTTCCCGGGACGCACTCACAGATACGCAGTATTTT. As protein: CASSRDALTDTQYF.

V usage is TRBV10-3 and J usage is TRBJ2-5; TRBD2 matches at 14 bases. Germline V gene data show CDR1 as ENHRY and CDR2 as SYGVKD. V lost 6 bases and J lost 4; bases outside the gene matches: 4. The CDR3 covers 15 residues. The CDR3 nucleotides read TGTGCCATCAGATACGGACTAGCGGGAGGAGAGACCCAGTACTTC. Translation gives CAIRYGLAGGETQYF.

The genes are TRBV20-1 and TRBJ1-1, with D hard to call. Germline CDR1 DFQATT, CDR2 SNEGSKA (reference sequence). The CDR3 runs to 11 residues. Trimming shortened V by 7 bases and J by 5 bases, and 11 bases separated the two germline ends. The CDR3 DNA reads TGCAGTGTCGACGGTGTAACTGAAGCTTTCTTT. It codes for CSVDGVTEAFF.

The gene calls are TRBV20-1 and TRBJ2-1; possibly TRBD2 for D (6 bases). This CDR3 spans 15 amino acids. V was shortened by 1 base and J by 1 base, with 11 bases between the two germline ends. From germline, CDR1 is DFQATT and CDR2 SNEGSKA (reference sequence). The CDR3 loop is CSARGERGSYNEQFF. CDR3 DNA: TGCAGTGCTAGAGGAGAACGGGGGTCCTACAATGAGCAGTTCTTC.

The chain recombines TRBV5-6 with TRBJ2-1; the D call may be TRBD1 or TRBD2 (6 bases each). The CDR3 sequence is 13 residues long. The V gene's germline CDR1 is SGHDT and CDR2 YYEEEE. V was clipped by 9 bases and J by 6 bases, with 16 bases between them. The CDR3 here is CATAVGGGNEQFF. The CDR3, as DNA: TGTGCCACTGCCGTCGGAGGGGGCAATGAGCAGTTCTTC.

This clonotype occurred a few times. The chain links TRBV18 to TRBJ2-1; D uncertain. There are 13 residues in the CDR3. V lost 1 base to trimming and J lost 6 bases, with 7 bases between them. The germline V gene encodes CDR1 KGHSH and CDR2 LQKENI. CDR3 DNA sequence: TGTGCCAGCTCACCACGAGTGCCCAATGAGCAGTTCTTC. Translated: CASSPRVPNEQFF.

This clonotype has just a few counts. The V and J genes are TRBV20-1 and TRBJ2-5; D might be TRBD2 (6 bases). Germline V gives CDR1 DFQATT, CDR2 SNEGSKA (reference sequence). V was cut by 2 bases and J by 2 bases, with 15 bases left in between. The CDR3 runs to 15 residues. CDR3: CSARISGQNQETQYF. CDR3 coding DNA: TGCAGTGCTAGAATTAGCGGCCAAAATCAAGAGACCCAGTACTTC.

V usage is TRBV7-9 and J usage is TRBJ1-4; TRBD1 matches 8 bases. This CDR3 is 13 amino acids long. CDR1 and CDR2 from the germline V gene are SEHNR and FQNEAQ (reference sequence). The J segment lost 8 bases and the V segment lost 9 bases, leaving 8 bases of the junction unmatched. The CDR3 coding sequence is TGTGCCAGGGACAGGGCCCAGAGGGAAAAACTGTTTTTT. This encodes CARDRAQREKLFF.

The chain employs TRBV27 and TRBJ1-2; tentatively, D is TRBD1 (5 bases). The CDR3 runs to 13 residues. In germline, CDR1 is MNHEY, CDR2 SMNVEV (reference sequence). Between the trimmed V and J ends, which lost 8 bases and 3 bases, there was a span of 13 bases. The CDR3 sequence is CASWRPGHYGYTF. Here the CDR3 DNA reads TGTGCCAGCTGGCGCCCAGGGCACTATGGCTACACCTTC.

There are a few counts of this clonotype. This chain joins TRBV6-5 and TRBJ1-2; tentatively, D is TRBD1 (6 bases). The CDR3 is 12 amino acids. Germline V gives CDR1 MNHEY, CDR2 SVGAGI. The ends were cut back, 6 bases at V and 10 bases at J, with 15 bases in the middle. The CDR3 protein is CASRRQVDDYTF. DNA for the CDR3: TGTGCCAGCAGGCGACAGGTCGATGACTACACCTTC.

The rearrangement joins TRBV27 to TRBJ2-7; TRBD1 is a possible D gene (5 bases). The length of the CDR3 is 15 residues. The ends were cut back, 4 bases at V and 0 bases at J, with 13 bases in the middle. Germline loops: CDR1 MNHEY, CDR2 SMNVEV (reference sequence). CDR3 loop: CASSSRQTLSYEQYF. DNA for the CDR3: TGTGCCAGCAGTTCCCGACAGACCCTCTCCTACGAGCAGTACTTC.

This chain uses TRBV6-5 with TRBJ1-6, with a possible D match to TRBD1 (6 bases). This CDR3 comprises 15 residues. CDR1 is MNHEY, CDR2 SVGAGI, per germline. Trimming stripped 0 bases from V and 9 bases from J, with 12 bases between. The CDR3 here is CASSYSTGLGSPLHF. The DNA of the CDR3 is TGTGCCAGCAGTTACTCGACAGGTCTGGGTTCACCCCTCCACTTT.

J is TRBJ2-7 and V is TRBV7-9; D possibly uses TRBD1 or TRBD2 (5 bases each). This CDR3 contains 16 residues. Per the germline V gene, CDR1 is SEHNR and CDR2 is FQNEAQ (reference sequence). Trimming took off 3 bases at V and 3 bases at J, with 18 bases between the two ends. The CDR3 loop reads CASSFRPGPTNYEQYF. CDR3 nucleotides: TGTGCCAGCAGCTTTCGCCCGGGACCGACAAACTACGAGCAGTACTTC.

This clonotype was seen only a few times. This sequence joins TRBV7-2 and TRBJ2-7; D not resolved. Germline CDR1 is SGHTA and CDR2 is FQGNSA. The CDR3 contains 15 residues. Trimming removed 2 bases from V and 7 bases from J, with 18 bases in between. As DNA, the CDR3 is TGTGCCAGCAGCTTATGGCTCGGACGGTCCGGGGAGCAGTACTTC. Its protein is CASSLWLGRSGEQYF.

The sample holds a few counts of this clonotype. The chain combines TRBV6-2 or TRBV6-3 with TRBJ2-4, with D unclear. The CDR3 is 16 residues long. CDR1 is MNHEY, CDR2 SVGEGT, per germline. V shed 6 bases and J shed 3 bases, with 18 bases lying between them. The CDR3 protein is CASRTSWAEIKNIQYF. CDR3 DNA: TGTGCCAGCAGAACTTCGTGGGCGGAGATCAAAAACATTCAGTACTTC.

This chain links TRBV20-1 with TRBJ2-5; D is tentatively TRBD1 or TRBD2 (5 bases each). Germline values: CDR1 DFQATT, CDR2 SNEGSKA (reference sequence). The V end was cut by 5 bases, the J end by 3 bases, with 16 bases between. The CDR3 is 14 amino acids. CDR3: CSAFTGTPEETQYF. In DNA, the CDR3 is TGCAGTGCTTTTACCGGGACCCCCGAAGAGACCCAGTACTTC.

This clonotype was detected many times. This rearrangement joins TRBV20-1 to TRBJ2-3; unclear D gene. Germline CDR1 DFQATT, CDR2 SNEGSKA (reference sequence). V lost 3 bases to trimming and J lost 2 bases, with 12 bases between them. This CDR3 spans 14 amino acids. The CDR3 loop is CSASRVPLTDTQYF. The CDR3 bases are TGCAGTGCTAGTAGAGTCCCCCTCACAGATACGCAGTATTTT.

This clonotype was counted between two and nine times. The chain carries TRBV5-6 and TRBJ2-2, with TRBD1 matching 7 bases. Looked up from germline, CDR1 is SGHDT and CDR2 is YYEEEE. Losses at the gene ends were 2 bases for V and 4 bases for J; bases not matched to a gene: 8. This CDR3 contains 16 residues. CDR3 sequence reads: CASSLFDAGGTGELFF. CDR3 nucleotide sequence: TGTGCCAGCAGCTTATTTGACGCAGGGGGCACCGGGGAGCTGTTTTTT.

This clonotype appeared many times. The chain joins TRBV20-1 to TRBJ1-5; possible D gene TRBD1, 6 bases. V lost 3 bases, J lost 5 bases, and 11 bases lay in between. Germline V gene lookup returns CDR1 DFQATT and CDR2 SNEGSKA (reference sequence). The CDR3 spans 13 residues. The CDR3 region has the DNA TGCAGTGCTAGGCCGGGGGGCGATCAGCCCCAGCATTTT. Amino acids: CSARPGGDQPQHF.

J is TRBJ1-1 and V is TRBV11-2, with TRBD1 matching 11 bases. There are 15 residues in the CDR3. Germline V lookup: CDR1 SGHAT, CDR2 FQNNGV. Unmatched junction bases numbered 9, after V lost 5 bases and J lost 7 bases. The CDR3 nucleotides are TGTGCCAGCAGCCTCCGATTAGGGACAGGGGGTGAAGCTTTCTTT. Its translation: CASSLRLGTGGEAFF.

In this sample, this clonotype turned up a few times. The chain uses TRBV4-2 and TRBJ2-5; D possibly corresponds to TRBD2 (5 bases). The CDR3 extends over 15 amino acids. The V end lost 2 bases, the J end lost 4 bases, and 14 bases lay between the germline ends. Germline CDR1 reads LGHNA; CDR2 reads YNFKEQ. The CDR3 spells CASSQRSATLETQYF. CDR3 coding DNA: TGTGCCAGCAGCCAACGTAGCGCCACCTTAGAGACCCAGTACTTC.

The sample holds a few counts of this clonotype. The chain couples TRBV25-1 to TRBJ1-6; TRBD1 matches at 7 bases. The CDR3 has 14 amino acids. Germline V gives CDR1 MGHDK, CDR2 SYGVNS. Trimming cost V 6 bases and J 8 bases; bases outside gene matches: 7. CDR3 residues: CASRTDRVYSPLHF. Here the CDR3 DNA reads TGTGCCAGCAGGACCGACAGGGTATATTCACCCCTCCACTTT.

The chain recombines TRBV6-1 with TRBJ2-2, with no clear D. Deletions cut 7 bases from V and 3 bases from J, with 9 bases between. This CDR3 is built from 13 residues. Looked up from germline, CDR1 is MNHNS and CDR2 is SASEGT. CDR3 protein: CASTDRDTGELFF. The DNA of the CDR3 is TGTGCCAGCACTGACCGGGACACCGGGGAGCTGTTTTTT.

V is TRBV2 and J is TRBJ2-7, with 9 bases lining up with TRBD1. This CDR3 has 13 residues. Germline CDR1 is SNHLY and CDR2 is FYNNEI. The J segment lost 2 bases and the V segment lost 8 bases, leaving 4 bases of the junction unmatched. Here the CDR3 reads CASRDRVTYEQYF. The CDR3 DNA sequence: TGTGCCAGCCGGGACAGGGTTACCTACGAGCAGTACTTC.

The chain joins TRBV7-9 to TRBJ1-1; the D is unclear. The CDR3 loop spans 14 amino acids. The V gene's germline CDR1 is SEHNR and CDR2 FQNEAQ (reference sequence). Trimming removed 3 bases at V and 4 bases at J, with 12 bases between. The CDR3 region is CASSFREATTEAFF. The CDR3 region has the DNA TGTGCCAGCAGCTTTAGAGAGGCGACCACTGAAGCTTTCTTT.

The gene calls are TRBV9 and TRBJ1-3, with D perhaps matching TRBD1 (6 bases). The CDR3 loop spans 17 amino acids. CDR1 is SGDLS, CDR2 YYNGEE, per germline. V shed 0 bases and J shed 1 base, with 14 bases lying between them. The CDR3, as DNA: TGTGCCAGCAGCGTAGGTGTACAGGGTAATTCTGGAAACACCATATATTTT. Protein: CASSVGVQGNSGNTIYF.